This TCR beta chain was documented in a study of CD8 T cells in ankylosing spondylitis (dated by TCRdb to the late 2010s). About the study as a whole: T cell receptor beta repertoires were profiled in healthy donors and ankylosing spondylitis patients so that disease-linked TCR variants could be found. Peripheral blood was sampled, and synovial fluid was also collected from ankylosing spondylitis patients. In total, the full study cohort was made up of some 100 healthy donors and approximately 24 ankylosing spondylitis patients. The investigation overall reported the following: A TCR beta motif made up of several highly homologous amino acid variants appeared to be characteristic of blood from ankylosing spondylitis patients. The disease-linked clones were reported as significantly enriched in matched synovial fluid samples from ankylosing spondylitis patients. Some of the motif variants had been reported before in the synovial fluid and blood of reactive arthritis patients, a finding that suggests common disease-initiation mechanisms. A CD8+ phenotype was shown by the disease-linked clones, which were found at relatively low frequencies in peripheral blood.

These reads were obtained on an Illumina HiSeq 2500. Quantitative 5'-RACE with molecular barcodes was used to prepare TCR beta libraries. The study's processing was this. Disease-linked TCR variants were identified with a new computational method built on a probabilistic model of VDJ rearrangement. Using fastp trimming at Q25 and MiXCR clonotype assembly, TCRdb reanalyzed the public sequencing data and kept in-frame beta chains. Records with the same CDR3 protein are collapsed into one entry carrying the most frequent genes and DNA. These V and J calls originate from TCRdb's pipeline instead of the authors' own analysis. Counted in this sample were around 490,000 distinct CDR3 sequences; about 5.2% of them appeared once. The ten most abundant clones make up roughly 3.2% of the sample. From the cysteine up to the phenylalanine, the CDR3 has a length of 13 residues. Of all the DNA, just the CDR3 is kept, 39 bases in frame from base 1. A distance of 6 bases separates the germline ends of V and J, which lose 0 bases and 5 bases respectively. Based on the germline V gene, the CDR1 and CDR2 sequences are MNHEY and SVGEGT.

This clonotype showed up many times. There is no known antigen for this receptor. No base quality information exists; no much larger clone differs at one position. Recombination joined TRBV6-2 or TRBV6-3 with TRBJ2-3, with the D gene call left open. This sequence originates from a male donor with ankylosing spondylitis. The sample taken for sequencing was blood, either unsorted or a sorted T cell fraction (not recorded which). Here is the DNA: TGTGCCAGCAGTTACTCGGGTGGAGATACGCAGTATTTT. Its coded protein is CASSYSGGDTQYF.